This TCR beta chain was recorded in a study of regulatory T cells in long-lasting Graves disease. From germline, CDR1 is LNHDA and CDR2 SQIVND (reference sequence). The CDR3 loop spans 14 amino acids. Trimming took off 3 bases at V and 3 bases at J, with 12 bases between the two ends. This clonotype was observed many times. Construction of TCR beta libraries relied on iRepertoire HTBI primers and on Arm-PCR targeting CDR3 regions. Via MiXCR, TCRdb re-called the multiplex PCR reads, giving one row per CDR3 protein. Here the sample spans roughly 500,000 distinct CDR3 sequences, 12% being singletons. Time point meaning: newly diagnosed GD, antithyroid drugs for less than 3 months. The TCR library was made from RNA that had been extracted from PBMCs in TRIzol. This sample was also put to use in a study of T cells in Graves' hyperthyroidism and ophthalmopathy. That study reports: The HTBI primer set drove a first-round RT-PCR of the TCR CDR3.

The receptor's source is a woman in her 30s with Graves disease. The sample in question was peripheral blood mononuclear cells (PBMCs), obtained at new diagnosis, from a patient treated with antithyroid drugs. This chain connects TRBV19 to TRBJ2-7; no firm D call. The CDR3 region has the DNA TGTGCCAGTAGTATGGCGTTGTGGGACTACGAGCAGTACTTC. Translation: CASSMALWDYEQYF.